This passage covers 7 T cell receptor beta chains from one sample sequenced in a study of PD-1 blockade in classical Hodgkin lymphoma. The time point: cycle 4 day 1 (C4D1), after around six weeks of nivolumab. Relapses following autologous stem cell transplantation were seen in all patients, with brentuximab vedotin exposure varying. Clones were sequenced by immunoSEQ multiplex PCR, and TCRdb holds only the in-frame ones, with some missing. The sample has around 50,000 clones, almost 90% seen once. Material: peripheral blood mononuclear cells (PBMCs), obtained before the fourth cycle of nivolumab. The source is a human donor with classical Hodgkin lymphoma.

As concerns this clone: A read error may produce the germline difference seen at one junction end. The rearrangement joins TRBV7-7 to TRBJ2-1, with D possibly TRBD2 on 6 matching bases. CDR3 length: 14 residues. In germline, CDR1 is SSHAT, CDR2 FNYEAQ (reference sequence). The CDR3 DNA follows: TGTGCTAGCAGCCACTCTGGGGGGAGAAATGAGCAGTTCTTC. Protein: CASSHSGGRNEQFF.

The chain joins TRBV7-9 to TRBJ2-7; 9 bases match TRBD2. CDR1 and CDR2 (germline): SEHNR, FQNEAQ (reference sequence). CDR3 length: 15 amino acids. The trim removed 4 bases at V and 4 bases at J, leaving 8 bases unmatched. The CDR3 protein is CASSSRPSGVYEQYF. For the CDR3, the DNA is TGTGCCAGCAGCTCCCGGCCTAGCGGGGTATACGAGCAGTACTTC.

The V call is TRBV5-8, the J call TRBJ2-1, with TRBD2 identical over 12 bases. V gave up 2 bases and J gave up 10 bases; unmatched junction bases: 7. The length of the CDR3 is 15 residues. Germline CDR1 is SGHTS and CDR2 is YDEGEE. The CDR3 loop reads CASSFSSGRAREQFF. CDR3 DNA sequence: TGTGCCAGCAGCTTTTCTAGCGGGAGGGCACGGGAGCAGTTCTTC. Full variable domain (rest looked up from reference TRBV5-8 and TRBJ2-1): EAGVTQSPTHLIKTRGQQATLRCSPISGHTSVYWYQQALGLGLQFLLWYDEGEERNRGNFPPRFSGRQFPNYSSELNVNALELEDSALYLCASSFSSGRAREQFFGPGTRLTVL.

The rearrangement links TRBV13 to TRBJ2-5; TRBD2 might be the D (5 bases). V lost 5 bases and J lost 7, with 20 bases in between. CDR3 size: 15 residues. Germline values: CDR1 PRHDT, CDR2 FYEKMQ (reference sequence). The CDR3 spells CASSPKSAGMGTQYF. CDR3 DNA sequence: TGTGCCAGCAGCCCTAAAAGTGCGGGTATGGGGACCCAGTACTTC.

V is TRBV7-3 and J is TRBJ2-3; D is perhaps TRBD2 (5 bases). V dropped 5 bases and J dropped 4 bases, with 16 bases sitting between them. CDR3 length equals 15 residues. Germline loops: CDR1 SGHTA, CDR2 FQGTGA. CDR3 bases: TGTGCCAGCAGCCAAGGAGCGGTTGTGGCAGATACGCAGTATTTT. Its translation: CASSQGAVVADTQYF.

This clone came up once. This rearrangement joins TRBV10-2 to TRBJ2-7; no reliable D call. Trimming left V 3 bases short and J 2 bases short, with 17 bases between. The CDR3 covers 16 residues. Germline CDR1 WSHSY, CDR2 SAAADI. CDR3 DNA: TGCGCCAGCAGTGAATGGGTCGGGCTCAAACCCTACGAGCAGTACTTC. Residues: CASSEWVGLKPYEQYF.

The V and J genes are TRBV9 and TRBJ2-7, with unresolved D. The CDR3 length is 13 residues. V lost 4 bases and J lost 2, with 10 bases in between. Germline V gives CDR1 SGDLS, CDR2 YYNGEE. CDR3 region: CASSHRDTYEQYF. Here the CDR3 DNA reads TGTGCCAGCAGCCATAGGGATACCTACGAGCAGTACTTC.